Below are 8 T cell receptor beta chains sequenced from a single sample in a study of blood T cell repertoires in COVID-19. TCRdb's copy holds only in-frame clones and misses some; the assay was immunoSEQ multiplex PCR. The sample holds approximately 330,000 clones, 90% seen once. The sequenced sample consisted of peripheral blood. These receptors were obtained from a middle-aged woman with COVID-19, enrolled during active disease.

The chain's CDR3 is CASSYSDSGSVRGELFF. The CDR3 bases are TGTGCCAGCAGTTACTCGGATAGCGGGAGTGTAAGAGGGGAGCTGTTTTTT. The V gene is TRBV6-2 or TRBV6-3, the J gene TRBJ2-2; TRBD2 matches 9 bases. After removal of 0 bases from V and 8 bases from J, the junction contained 10 bases not matched to a gene. CDR1 MNHEY and CDR2 SVGEGT come from the germline V gene. This CDR3 has 17 amino acids.

The count of this clone is one. J is TRBJ2-7 and V is TRBV27; TRBD2 is a possible D gene (6 bases). V was pared by 6 bases and J by 4 bases, with 16 bases between. Germline loops: CDR1 MNHEY, CDR2 SMNVEV (reference sequence). The CDR3 has 14 residues. CDR3 in amino acids: CASRVSGLGYEQYF. The CDR3 nucleotides are TGTGCCAGCAGGGTTAGCGGATTGGGGTACGAGCAGTACTTC.

The chain is built from TRBV7-9 and TRBJ2-3; the D gene is possibly TRBD2 (6 bases). The CDR3 consists of 17 residues. Trimming stripped 1 base from V and 0 bases from J, with 14 bases between. CDR1 and CDR2 (germline): SEHNR, FQNEAQ (reference sequence). The CDR3, as DNA: TGTGCCAGCAGCTTAGGTTTGGGGGGATATAGCACAGATACGCAGTATTTT. This gives the protein CASSLGLGGYSTDTQYF.

This clone was seen once. The genes are TRBV29-1 and TRBJ1-4; 7 positions agree with TRBD1. The V gene end was trimmed by 6 bases and the J gene end by 8 bases; junction bases not matched to a gene: 9. CDR3 length: 13 residues. CDR1 SQVTM and CDR2 ANQGSEA come from the germline V gene. CDR3 loop: CSVRGVGEEKLFF. Here the CDR3 DNA reads TGCAGCGTCAGGGGGGTTGGCGAGGAAAAACTGTTTTTT.

Remarks on this clone: The sample holds other DNA sequences that translate to the same CDR3. The chain combines TRBV15 with TRBJ1-4; 8 bases agree with TRBD1. CDR3 length equals 15 residues. With 5 bases clipped from V and 4 bases from J, the junction kept 6 bases outside the gene matches. The germline gives CDR1 LNHNV, CDR2 YYDKDF (reference sequence). The CDR3 DNA is TGTGCCACCAGCGGGCCAGGGGGCTTTAATGAAAAACTGTTTTTT. Translating gives CATSGPGGFNEKLFF. The full variable domain, rest sourced from reference TRBV15 and TRBJ1-4, is DAMVIQNPRYQVTQFGKPVTLSCSQTLNHNVMYWYQQKSSQAPKLLFHYYDKDFNNEADTPDNFQSRRPNTSFCFLDIRSPGLGDTAMYLCATSGPGGFNEKLFFGSGTQLSVL.

The rearrangement joins TRBV7-9 to TRBJ1-1; 8 bases match TRBD1. V trimming: 2 bases; J trimming: 11 bases; junction bases outside the gene matches: 1. CDR1 SEHNR and CDR2 FQNEAQ come from the germline V gene (reference sequence). This CDR3 region has 11 residues. CDR3 loop: CASSLRDRAFF. The DNA of the CDR3 is TGTGCCAGCAGCTTACGGGACAGGGCTTTCTTT. Complete variable domain (other parts from reference TRBV7-9 and TRBJ1-1): DTGVSQNPRHKITKRGQNVTFRCDPISEHNRLYWYRQTLGQGPEFLTYFQNEAQLEKSRLLSDRFSAERPKGSFSTLEIQRTEQGDSAMYLCASSLRDRAFFGQGTRLTVV.

The chain couples TRBV27 to TRBJ2-7, with 9 bases aligning to TRBD1. Germline values: CDR1 MNHEY, CDR2 SMNVEV (reference sequence). The CDR3 loop spans 15 amino acids. V trimming: 3 bases; J trimming: 5 bases; junction bases outside the gene matches: 8. DNA of the CDR3: TGTGCCAGCAGTTTGTTTAAGGGACAGGGTAACGAGCAGTACTTC. Translating it yields CASSLFKGQGNEQYF.

V is TRBV7-8 and J is TRBJ1-6; D is ambiguous. V was shortened by 7 bases and J by 10 bases, with 20 bases between the two germline ends. The length of the CDR3 is 15 residues. Per the germline V gene, CDR1 is SGHVS and CDR2 is FQNEAQ. The CDR3 is CASKWAIKVVSPLHF. The CDR3 region has the DNA TGTGCCAGCAAATGGGCGATTAAAGTAGTGTCACCCCTCCACTTT.